There are many counts of the clone carrying this T cell receptor beta chain. Its antigen is not known. At one boundary the junction diverges from the germline segment, which might be a read error. Combining a sample-barcoded 5' primer with a J-beta primer mix, a second PCR ran for about 6 to 11 cycles. In TCRdb, the 5' RACE reads were re-called with MiXCR into one record per CDR3 protein. The profile shows 1.5 million to 2 million distinct CDR3 sequences, under 30% of them singletons. The data originate from a study of blood T cells in healthy people across ages. Study observations and caveats: Measured against age, TCR beta diversity per million T cells decreased in a roughly linear manner.

CDR1 is SGHRS and CDR2 is YFSETQ in the germline V gene. CDR3 length: 12 amino acids. Sequences were obtained from blood. The receptor was isolated from a woman in her 30s in good health. The gene calls are TRBV5-1 and TRBJ2-2; D gene uncertain. The CDR3 is CASSFNTGELFF. The DNA for the CDR3 is TGTGCCAGCAGTTTTAACACCGGGGAGCTGTTTTTT. The complete variable domain, with remaining parts taken from reference TRBV5-1 and TRBJ2-2, reads KAGVTQTPRYLIKTRGQQVTLSCSPISGHRSVSWYQQTPGQGLQFLFEYFSETQRNKGNFPGRFSGRQFSNSRSEMNVSTLELGDSALYLCASSFNTGELFFGEGSRLTVL.